This TCR beta chain was captured by sequencing in a study of cytomegalovirus exposure and HLA in healthy donors. Study results and limitations: Later analysis showed TCR association rates varying by HLA locus, highest for DRB1 and lowest for HLA-C. The classifier reportedly diagnosed cytomegalovirus status with high sensitivity and specificity.

The germline gives CDR1 SGHRS, CDR2 YFSETQ. The CDR3 is made up of 15 amino acids. With 4 bases removed from V and 8 bases from J, the gap between germline ends came to 18 bases. The PCR contained 60 Vbeta and 13 Jbeta primers. Sequencing used immunoSEQ multiplex PCR; TCRdb keeps in-frame clones, though not all of them. This table holds 100,000 or so clones, roughly 69% found once. As for this clone: The antigen remains undetermined.

Sequencing was performed on PBMCs. The sequence came from a woman aged 25 to 39 in good health and CMV-seronegative. The chain has TRBV5-1 and TRBJ1-4; D is perhaps TRBD1 (5 bases). This chain's CDR3 is CASSERQPQEEKLFF. The CDR3 bases are TGCGCCAGCAGCGAGAGACAGCCACAGGAGGAAAAACTGTTTTTT.